Each of the 19 T cell receptor beta chains below was sequenced from the same sample in a study of radiation and T cells in renal cell carcinoma. This sample's time point: blood 4 weeks post-SBRT, at nephrectomy. As for treatment: 15 Gy SBRT to primary tumor, nephrectomy 4 weeks later. This table comes from immunoSEQ multiplex PCR, and its TCRdb copy is limited to in-frame clones, with some not included. Counted here are just over 95,000 clones, about 79% occurring once; the ten biggest clones make up around 7.9%. This sample comprised blood, obtained from a patient whose treatment included radiotherapy and nephrectomy. These receptors all come from a man aged 55 to 70 with renal cell carcinoma.

In DNA, the CDR3 is TGTGCCAGTAGCTACGTCGGGACTAGCGCCAGAGGTGAGCAGTTCTTC. Protein product: CASSYVGTSARGEQFF. The V call is TRBV19, the J call TRBJ2-1, with 10 nucleotides matching TRBD2. The germline CDR1 and CDR2 sequences are LNHDA and SQIVND (reference sequence). Losses at the gene ends were 6 bases for V and 9 bases for J; bases not matched to a gene: 14. This CDR3 comprises 16 residues.

The CDR3 DNA follows: TGCGCCAGCAGGTCGGGACAGGGGGTTTCAGCGAACTACGAGCAGTACTTC. It codes for CASRSGQGVSANYEQYF. V and J are TRBV10-2 and TRBJ2-7; 11 bases match TRBD1. This CDR3 has 17 amino acids. The ends lost 6 bases at V and 3 bases at J; junction bases unmatched: 13. In germline, CDR1 is WSHSY, CDR2 SAAADI.

The chain joins TRBV6-1 to TRBJ1-5; tentative D call: TRBD1 (6 bases). Germline V lookup: CDR1 MNHNS, CDR2 SASEGT. There are 18 residues in the CDR3. The V end lost 0 bases, the J end lost 2 bases, and 17 bases lay between the germline ends. CDR3 residues: CASSEASRGFWGNQPQHF. The CDR3 coding sequence is TGTGCCAGCAGTGAAGCGTCCAGGGGCTTCTGGGGCAATCAGCCCCAGCATTTT.

The chain carries TRBV6-1 and TRBJ2-2, with D tentatively TRBD1 (5 bases). CDR1 and CDR2 from the germline V gene are MNHNS and SASEGT. CDR3 length: 15 residues. Trimming removed 5 bases from V and 5 bases from J, with 15 bases in between. The CDR3 bases are TGTGCCAGCAGTCCAAGAAGGGGTAGTACCGGGGAGCTGTTTTTT. The encoded protein is CASSPRRGSTGELFF.

The V gene is TRBV19, the J gene TRBJ1-3; D gene uncertain. The CDR3 contains 16 residues. Looked up from germline, CDR1 is LNHDA and CDR2 is SQIVND (reference sequence). Trimming cost V 1 base and J 0 bases, with 10 bases left between them. Written as DNA, the CDR3 is TGTGCCAGTAGTATAGCTACCGCGCACTCTGGAAACACCATATATTTT. Translated, it gives CASSIATAHSGNTIYF.

The chain has TRBV30 and TRBJ2-3; TRBD2 matches 10 bases. V was clipped by 8 bases and J by 2 bases; unmatched bases: 7. Germline-derived CDR1 and CDR2 are GTSNPN and SVGIG (reference sequence). CDR3 length: 14 residues. CDR3 region: CARRTSGTTDTQYF. As DNA, the CDR3 is TGTGCCAGACGGACTAGCGGCACCACAGATACGCAGTATTTT.

The rearrangement uses TRBV10-2 and TRBJ2-2; 8 nucleotides agree with TRBD2. The length of the CDR3 is 16 residues. Looked up from germline, CDR1 is WSHSY and CDR2 is SAAADI. J lost 0 bases, V lost 6 bases, and 6 bases had no gene match. This CDR3 reads CASRMSGSANTGELFF. As DNA, the CDR3 is TGCGCCAGCAGGATGAGCGGGAGCGCGAACACCGGGGAGCTGTTTTTT.

This sequence joins TRBV4-1 and TRBJ2-3, with unresolved D. The CDR3 totals 16 residues. Germline V gives CDR1 MGHRA, CDR2 YSYEKL. Trimming stripped 7 bases from V and 0 bases from J, with 17 bases between. The CDR3 bases are TGCGCCAGCACCCAGACGAAGACATACAGCACAGATACGCAGTATTTT. It translates to CASTQTKTYSTDTQYF.

The V gene is TRBV4-2, the J gene TRBJ2-7, with D possibly being TRBD2 (6 bases). Germline V gene sequence: CDR1 LGHNA, CDR2 YNFKEQ. Between the trimmed V and J ends, which lost 3 bases and 1 base, there was a span of 10 bases. The CDR3 is 14 amino acids. The CDR3 nucleotides are TGTGCCAGCAGCCACGACGGGAGTTCCTACGAGCAGTACTTC. Translating it yields CASSHDGSSYEQYF.

This clone showed up just once. The genes are TRBV30 and TRBJ1-2, with D perhaps matching TRBD1 (5 bases). This CDR3 contains 14 residues. Germline assignment: CDR1 GTSNPN and CDR2 SVGIG (reference sequence). Trimming cost V 0 bases and J 1 base, with 9 bases left between them. CDR3 protein: CAWSVEGINYGYTF. The CDR3 DNA follows: TGTGCCTGGAGTGTAGAGGGGATTAACTATGGCTACACCTTC.

The CDR3 sequence: CASSSGQDWTEAFF. The CDR3 DNA sequence: TGTGCCAGTAGTTCCGGACAGGATTGGACTGAAGCTTTCTTT. The V and J genes are TRBV19 and TRBJ1-1, with TRBD1 matching 7 bases. Germline V gene data show CDR1 as LNHDA and CDR2 as SQIVND (reference sequence). Losses at the gene ends were 5 bases for V and 5 bases for J; bases not matched to a gene: 8. The CDR3 has 14 residues. The full variable domain, completed using reference TRBV19 and TRBJ1-1, is DGGITQSPKYLFRKEGQNVTLSCEQNLNHDAMYWYRQDPGQGLRLIYYSQIVNDFQKGDIAEGYSVSREKKESFPLTVTSAQKNPTAFYLCASSSGQDWTEAFFGQGTRLTVV.

The rearrangement uses TRBV19 and TRBJ2-3; D not certain. V lost 5 bases and J 0 bases, leaving 9 bases between the germline ends. Germline V gives CDR1 LNHDA, CDR2 SQIVND (reference sequence). This CDR3 has 14 residues. CDR3 sequence (DNA): TGTGCCAGTAGTGAAGCCAGGAGCACAGATACGCAGTATTTT. It translates to CASSEARSTDTQYF.

V is TRBV7-2 and J is TRBJ1-1; the D gene is possibly TRBD1 (5 bases). CDR3 length: 13 residues. V was clipped by 4 bases and J by 4 bases, with 10 bases between them. The germline CDR1 and CDR2 sequences are SGHTA and FQGNSA. CDR3 amino acids: CASSSLGGTEAFF. The DNA for the CDR3 is TGTGCCAGCAGCTCCCTCGGGGGCACTGAAGCTTTCTTT.

This clone was counted once. V gene TRBV5-1 combines with J gene TRBJ2-1; D perhaps matches TRBD2 (6 bases). Trimming shortened V by 3 bases and J by 4 bases, and 20 bases separated the two germline ends. Germline CDR1 and CDR2: SGHRS and YFSETQ. There are 17 residues in the CDR3. The CDR3 protein is CASSSGLFDDGYNEQFF. The CDR3 nucleotides read TGCGCCAGCAGCTCGGGACTCTTTGATGACGGGTACAATGAGCAGTTCTTC.

This chain connects TRBV7-7 to TRBJ1-4; D may be TRBD1 (5 bases). CDR3 size: 15 residues. V lost 5 bases, J lost 8 bases, and 18 bases lay in between. Germline V lookup: CDR1 SSHAT, CDR2 FNYEAQ (reference sequence). The CDR3 sequence: CASSQTAGLGEKLFF. The CDR3 nucleotides read TGTGCCAGCAGCCAGACAGCGGGCCTAGGGGAAAAACTGTTTTTT.

The chain links TRBV27 to TRBJ2-7; a possible D gene is TRBD1 (5 bases). The germline CDR1 and CDR2 sequences are MNHEY and SMNVEV (reference sequence). The germline V and J ends were trimmed by 6 bases and 1 base, with 19 bases remaining between them. The CDR3 runs 16 residues. CDR3 region: CASRRQRQTGSYEQYF. The CDR3 DNA is TGTGCCAGCAGGCGACAGAGACAAACCGGGTCCTACGAGCAGTACTTC.

The chain has TRBV4-2 and TRBJ2-3, with 7 nucleotides matching TRBD2. Trimming at V came to 3 bases and at J to 5 bases, leaving 8 bases not matched to a gene. Looked up from germline, CDR1 is LGHNA and CDR2 is YNFKEQ. The CDR3 is made up of 15 amino acids. CDR3 amino acids: CASSQPRERGDTQYF. For the CDR3, the DNA is TGTGCCAGCAGCCAGCCCCGGGAGCGGGGAGATACGCAGTATTTT.

The chain couples TRBV10-3 to TRBJ2-7, with 8 bases identical to TRBD2. Per germline, CDR1 ENHRY and CDR2 SYGVKD. This CDR3 region has 15 residues. V lost 1 base to trimming and J lost 3 bases; unmatched junction nucleotides: 5. The CDR3 spells CAISELLAGRYEQYF. CDR3 DNA sequence: TGTGCCATCAGTGAGTTGTTAGCGGGGCGCTACGAGCAGTACTTC.

The J gene is TRBJ2-1, the V gene TRBV28, with D perhaps given as TRBD1 or TRBD2 (5 bases each). V was cut by 4 bases and J by 0 bases, with 13 bases left in between. There are 16 residues in the CDR3. Looked up from germline, CDR1 is MDHEN and CDR2 is SYDVKM. This CDR3 reads CASSSSGDSSYNEQFF. CDR3 sequence (DNA): TGTGCCAGCAGTTCCAGCGGTGACAGCTCCTACAATGAGCAGTTCTTC.